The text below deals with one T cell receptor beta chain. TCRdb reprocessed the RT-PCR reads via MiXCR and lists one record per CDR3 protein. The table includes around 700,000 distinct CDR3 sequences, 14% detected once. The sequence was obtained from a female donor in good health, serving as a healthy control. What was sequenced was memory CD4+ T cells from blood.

The CDR3 protein is CASSPSGPETQYF. The CDR3 DNA follows: TGTGCCAGCAGCCCTAGCGGCCCAGAGACCCAGTACTTC. This chain joins TRBV3-1 and TRBJ2-5; 7 bases match TRBD2. The CDR3 covers 13 residues. The trim removed 4 bases at V and 4 bases at J, leaving 3 bases unmatched. Germline V gene data show CDR1 as LGHDT and CDR2 as YNNKEL (reference sequence).